The 9 T cell receptor beta chains in this list originate from one sample, sequenced in a study of blood T cell repertoires in COVID-19. Repertoires were generated with immunoSEQ multiplex PCR, while TCRdb's copy carries only in-frame clones and drops some. The sample includes roughly 150,000 clones, more than 75% of them seen just once. The sequenced sample was peripheral blood. These receptors all come from a man aged 18 to 35 with COVID-19, enrolled during active disease.

V is TRBV12-3 or TRBV12-4 and J is TRBJ2-2; D ambiguous. The V gene lost 5 bases and the J gene lost 6 bases, with 4 bases spanning the gap. CDR3 size: 11 residues. The CDR3 DNA follows: TGTGCCAGCAGTCCGGCCGGGGAGCTGTTTTTT. It translates to CASSPAGELFF.

The V call is TRBV11-2, the J call TRBJ1-1; tentative D call: TRBD1 (6 bases). Germline CDR1 and CDR2: SGHAT and FQNNGV. Trimming took 3 bases from V and 5 from J, leaving 16 bases between them. CDR3 length: 15 amino acids. The CDR3 here is CASSFNRGSGTEAFF. The CDR3, as DNA: TGTGCCAGCAGCTTTAATAGGGGGAGTGGTACTGAAGCTTTCTTT. Full variable domain (rest looked up from reference TRBV11-2 and TRBJ1-1): EAGVAQSPRYKIIEKRQSVAFWCNPISGHATLYWYQQILGQGPKLLIQFQNNGVVDDSQLPKDRFSAERLKGVDSTLKIQPAKLEDSAVYLCASSFNRGSGTEAFFGQGTRLTVV.

This sequence joins TRBV28 and TRBJ2-1; D remains unclear. The germline gives CDR1 MDHEN, CDR2 SYDVKM. The CDR3 extends over 13 amino acids. Trimming took off 7 bases at V and 0 bases at J, with 7 bases between the two ends. The CDR3 region is CASTRSSYNEQFF. In DNA form, the CDR3 reads TGTGCCAGCACGCGGAGCTCCTACAATGAGCAGTTCTTC.

The chain combines TRBV6-2 or TRBV6-3 with TRBJ1-5, with TRBD1 as a possible D gene (6 bases). In germline, CDR1 is MNHEY, CDR2 SVGEGT. The V gene lost 7 bases and the J gene lost 2 bases, with 15 bases spanning the gap. This CDR3 region has 15 residues. CDR3 amino acids: CASTYGGSGNQPQHF. CDR3 bases: TGTGCCAGCACTTATGGGGGCTCGGGCAATCAGCCCCAGCATTTT.

To note about this clone: The sample holds other DNA sequences that translate to the same CDR3. This chain uses TRBV29-1 with TRBJ2-7; tentatively, D is TRBD1 (6 bases). The germline gives CDR1 SQVTM, CDR2 ANQGSEA. Trimming took 6 bases from V and 1 from J, leaving 10 bases between them. This CDR3 is 12 amino acids long. DNA of the CDR3: TGCAGCGTAGAGGACAGTTCCTACGAGCAGTACTTC. Translated: CSVEDSSYEQYF.

The chain couples TRBV29-1 to TRBJ2-2, with D possibly TRBD1 on 5 matching bases. The CDR3 is made up of 14 amino acids. V lost 4 bases to trimming and J lost 5 bases, with 14 bases between them. Germline V gene sequence: CDR1 SQVTM, CDR2 ANQGSEA. CDR3 coding DNA: TGCAGCGTTGCAATAGGGGCGACAACCGGGGAGCTGTTTTTT. This codes for CSVAIGATTGELFF.

The CDR3 region is CASSPPGLEGYEQYF. CDR3 sequence (DNA): TGCGCCAGCTCACCACCGGGACTAGAAGGGTACGAGCAGTACTTC. V usage is TRBV4-1 and J usage is TRBJ2-7, with TRBD2 matching 8 bases. The CDR3 is 15 amino acids. V was clipped by 8 bases and J by 4 bases; unmatched bases: 13. The germline V gene encodes CDR1 MGHRA and CDR2 YSYEKL.

The J gene is TRBJ2-3, the V gene TRBV9, with D possibly TRBD2 on 6 matching bases. The length of the CDR3 is 15 residues. Germline assignment: CDR1 SGDLS and CDR2 YYNGEE. V was trimmed by 3 bases and J by 3 bases, leaving 14 bases between them. This CDR3 is CASSAAGSGTDTQYF. CDR3 DNA: TGTGCCAGCAGCGCCGCGGGGTCGGGAACAGATACGCAGTATTTT. The full variable domain, in which reference TRBV9 and TRBJ2-3 provide the parts outside the CDR3, is DSGVTQTPKHLITATGQRVTLRCSPRSGDLSVYWYQQSLDQGLQFLIQYYNGEERAKGNILERFSAQQFPDLHSELNLSSLELGDSALYFCASSAAGSGTDTQYFGPGTRLTVL.

This rearrangement joins TRBV7-2 to TRBJ2-7; D might be TRBD2 (5 bases). CDR1 and CDR2 (germline): SGHTA, FQGNSA. The germline V and J ends were trimmed by 2 bases and 4 bases, with 15 bases remaining between them. The CDR3 is 15 residues long. This CDR3 reads CASSLNAGPQYEQYF. CDR3 coding DNA: TGTGCCAGCAGCTTAAACGCGGGCCCGCAATACGAGCAGTACTTC.